The 2 T cell receptor beta chains in this list originate from one sample, sequenced in a study of post-analysis software for immune sequencing data. The TCR beta cDNA libraries carried unique molecular identifiers. TCRdb ran MiXCR on the PCR reads and lists one entry per CDR3 protein. The sample consists of under 650,000 distinct CDR3 sequences, roughly 45% of them appearing once. Antigens of these TCRs are unknown. Broader study findings: The study found TRBV5-6, TRBV5-1 and TRBV20-1 among about five TRBV segments more frequent in patients than controls.

The sample comprised blood. These TCRs come from a girl aged 10-17 years with multiple sclerosis.

Only a few counts were recorded for this clonotype. The V and J genes are TRBV20-1 and TRBJ2-5; possibly TRBD1 for D (5 bases). V lost 1 base to trimming and J lost 1 base, with 10 bases between them. Germline V CDR1 and CDR2: DFQATT, SNEGSKA (reference sequence). The CDR3 sequence is 14 residues long. CDR3 sequence reads: CSARVQGTQETQYF. Here the CDR3 DNA reads TGCAGTGCTAGAGTTCAGGGAACCCAAGAGACCCAGTACTTC.

The CDR3 region has the DNA TGTGCCAGCAGCGCTGAAGGGACGCCAAACTATGGCTACACCTTC. Its translation is CASSAEGTPNYGYTF. This rearrangement joins TRBV9 to TRBJ1-2; TRBD1 is a possible D gene (5 bases). CDR1 SGDLS and CDR2 YYNGEE come from the germline V gene. The CDR3 contains 15 residues. V was shortened by 3 bases and J by 2 bases, with 14 bases between the two germline ends.